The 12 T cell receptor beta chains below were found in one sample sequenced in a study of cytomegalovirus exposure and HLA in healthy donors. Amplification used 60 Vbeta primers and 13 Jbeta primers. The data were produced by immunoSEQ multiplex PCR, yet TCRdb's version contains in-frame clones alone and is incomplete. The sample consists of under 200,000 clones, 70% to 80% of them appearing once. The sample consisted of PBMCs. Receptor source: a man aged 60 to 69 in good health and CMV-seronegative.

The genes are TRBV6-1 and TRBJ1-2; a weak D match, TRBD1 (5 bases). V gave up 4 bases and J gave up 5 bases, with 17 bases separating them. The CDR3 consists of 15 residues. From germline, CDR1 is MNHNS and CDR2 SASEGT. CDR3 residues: CASSVAARAGYGYTF. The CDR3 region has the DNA TGTGCCAGCAGTGTGGCCGCCAGGGCTGGGTATGGCTACACCTTC.

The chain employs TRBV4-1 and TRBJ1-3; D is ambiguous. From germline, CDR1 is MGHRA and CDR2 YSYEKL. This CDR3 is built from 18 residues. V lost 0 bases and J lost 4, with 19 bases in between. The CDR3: CASSQDHLAAGKGNTIYF. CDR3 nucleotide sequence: TGCGCCAGCAGCCAAGATCATTTGGCCGCGGGAAAGGGAAACACCATATATTTT.

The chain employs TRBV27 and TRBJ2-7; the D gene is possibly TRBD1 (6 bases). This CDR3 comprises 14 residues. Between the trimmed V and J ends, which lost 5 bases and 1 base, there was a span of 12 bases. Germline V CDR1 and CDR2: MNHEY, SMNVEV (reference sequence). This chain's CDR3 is CASSLNRVSYEQYF. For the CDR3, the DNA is TGTGCCAGCAGTCTGAACAGGGTATCCTACGAGCAGTACTTC.

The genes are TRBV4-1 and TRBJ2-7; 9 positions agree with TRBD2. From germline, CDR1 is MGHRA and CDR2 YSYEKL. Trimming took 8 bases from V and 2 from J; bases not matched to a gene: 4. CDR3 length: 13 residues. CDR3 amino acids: CASGVAGAYEQYF. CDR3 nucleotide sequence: TGCGCCAGCGGGGTAGCGGGGGCCTACGAGCAGTACTTC.

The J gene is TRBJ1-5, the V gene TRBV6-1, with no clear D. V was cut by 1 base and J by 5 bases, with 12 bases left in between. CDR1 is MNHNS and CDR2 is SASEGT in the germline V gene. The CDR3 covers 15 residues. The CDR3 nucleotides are TGTGCCAGCAGTGAAGGTACCCCTCGAGATCAGCCCCAGCATTTT. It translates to CASSEGTPRDQPQHF.

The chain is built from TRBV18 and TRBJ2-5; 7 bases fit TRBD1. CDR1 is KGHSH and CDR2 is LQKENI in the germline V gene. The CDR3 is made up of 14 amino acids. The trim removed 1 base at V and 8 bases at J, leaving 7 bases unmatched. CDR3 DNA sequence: TGTGCCAGCTCACCACAAGGGACAGACGGAACCCAGTACTTC. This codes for CASSPQGTDGTQYF.

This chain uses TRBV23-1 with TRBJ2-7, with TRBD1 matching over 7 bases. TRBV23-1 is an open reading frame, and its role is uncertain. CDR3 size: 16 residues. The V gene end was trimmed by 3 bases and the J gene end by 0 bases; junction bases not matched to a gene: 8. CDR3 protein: CASSHSTGLSSYEQYF. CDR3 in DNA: TGCGCCAGCAGTCATTCGACAGGGCTGAGCTCCTACGAGCAGTACTTC.

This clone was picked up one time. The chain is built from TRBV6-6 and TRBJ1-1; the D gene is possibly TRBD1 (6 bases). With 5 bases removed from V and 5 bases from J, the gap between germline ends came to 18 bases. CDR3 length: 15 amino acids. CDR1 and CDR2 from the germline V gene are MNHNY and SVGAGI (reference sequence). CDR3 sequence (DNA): TGTGCCAGCAGTGTCCAGGGGCGTGCGGAAACTGAAGCTTTCTTT. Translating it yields CASSVQGRAETEAFF.

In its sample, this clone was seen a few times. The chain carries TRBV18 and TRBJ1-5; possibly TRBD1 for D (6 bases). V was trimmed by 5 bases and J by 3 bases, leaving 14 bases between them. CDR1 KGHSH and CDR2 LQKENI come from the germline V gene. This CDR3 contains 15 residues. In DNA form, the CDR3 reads TGTGCCAGCTCATCAGGACAGCCATTCAATCAGCCCCAGCATTTT. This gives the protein CASSSGQPFNQPQHF.

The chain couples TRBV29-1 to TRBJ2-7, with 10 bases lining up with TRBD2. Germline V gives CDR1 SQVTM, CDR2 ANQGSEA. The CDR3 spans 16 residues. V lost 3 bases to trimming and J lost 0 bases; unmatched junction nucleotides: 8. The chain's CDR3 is CSVELSSGGYSYEQYF. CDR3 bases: TGCAGCGTTGAGTTGTCTAGCGGGGGATACTCCTACGAGCAGTACTTC.

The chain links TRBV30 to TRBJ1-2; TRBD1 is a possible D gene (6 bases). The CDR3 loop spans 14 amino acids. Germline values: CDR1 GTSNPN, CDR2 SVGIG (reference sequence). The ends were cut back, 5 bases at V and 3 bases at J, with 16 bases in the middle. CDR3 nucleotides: TGTGCCTGGGGTACAGGGATTCTGGACTATGGCTACACCTTC. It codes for CAWGTGILDYGYTF.

The CDR3 protein is CASSVGSGSSYEQYF. CDR3 in DNA: TGTGCCAGCAGCGTAGGTAGCGGTAGCTCCTACGAGCAGTACTTC. The genes are TRBV9 and TRBJ2-7; D perhaps matches TRBD2 (6 bases). This CDR3 is built from 15 residues. From germline, CDR1 is SGDLS and CDR2 YYNGEE. Trimming took off 0 bases at V and 0 bases at J, with 10 bases between the two ends.